This T cell receptor (beta chain) was documented in a study of post-analysis software for immune sequencing data. Points from the study as a whole: F measure clustering grouped samples strongly by preparation batch. The study found significantly lower normalized Chao1 diversity in multiple sclerosis patients than in controls. Patients showed TRBV5-6, TRBV5-1 and TRBV20-1 among 4 or 5 TRBV segments more frequent than in controls.

Tagging with unique molecular identifiers was a feature of the TCR beta cDNA libraries. Once roughly 0.9 to 10 million T cells were used, about half a million cDNA molecules resulted. TCRdb re-derived calls from the PCR reads in MiXCR, one entry per CDR3 protein. This sample has approximately 440,000 distinct CDR3 sequences; under 55% occur once, and the top ten carry roughly an eighth. In the case of this clonotype: The target antigen is unknown.

This CDR3 is built from 14 residues. What was sequenced was blood. The chain combines TRBV12-3 or TRBV12-4 with TRBJ2-1; 8 bases fit TRBD2. The J call is uncertain, as TRBJ2-7 better fits the DNA end. The clonotype comes from a girl aged 5 to 17 with multiple sclerosis. CDR3 sequence (DNA): TGTGCCAGCAGCTGGACTAGCTCCTACAATGAGCAGTACTTC. Translated: CASSWTSSYNEQYF.